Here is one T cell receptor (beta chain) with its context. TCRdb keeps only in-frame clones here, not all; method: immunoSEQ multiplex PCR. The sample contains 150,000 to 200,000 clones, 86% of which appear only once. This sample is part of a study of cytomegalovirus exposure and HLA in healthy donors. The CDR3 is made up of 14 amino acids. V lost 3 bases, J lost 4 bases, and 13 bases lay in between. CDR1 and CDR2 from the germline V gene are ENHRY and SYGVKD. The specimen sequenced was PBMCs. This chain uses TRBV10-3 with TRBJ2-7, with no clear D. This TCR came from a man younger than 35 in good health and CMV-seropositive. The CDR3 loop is CAISDRLTGYEQYF. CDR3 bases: TGTGCCATCAGTGATCGACTTACCGGTTACGAGCAGTACTTC.